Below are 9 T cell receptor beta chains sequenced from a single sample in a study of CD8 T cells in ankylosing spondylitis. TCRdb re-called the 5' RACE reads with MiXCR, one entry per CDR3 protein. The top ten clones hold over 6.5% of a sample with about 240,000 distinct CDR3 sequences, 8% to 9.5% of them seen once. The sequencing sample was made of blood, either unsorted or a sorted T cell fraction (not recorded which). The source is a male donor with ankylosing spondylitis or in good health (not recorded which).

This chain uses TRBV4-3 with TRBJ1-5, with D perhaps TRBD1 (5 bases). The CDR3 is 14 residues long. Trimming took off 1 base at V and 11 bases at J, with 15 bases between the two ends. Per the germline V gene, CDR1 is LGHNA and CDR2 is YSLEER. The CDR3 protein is CASSQAMGEAAQHF. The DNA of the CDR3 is TGCGCCAGCAGCCAAGCAATGGGGGAGGCAGCCCAGCATTTT.

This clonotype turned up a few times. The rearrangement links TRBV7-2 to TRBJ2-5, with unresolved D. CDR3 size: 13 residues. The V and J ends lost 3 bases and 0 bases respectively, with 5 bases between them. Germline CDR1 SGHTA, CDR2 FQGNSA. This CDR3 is CASSFSYQETQYF. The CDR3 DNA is TGTGCCAGCAGCTTCAGCTACCAAGAGACCCAGTACTTC.

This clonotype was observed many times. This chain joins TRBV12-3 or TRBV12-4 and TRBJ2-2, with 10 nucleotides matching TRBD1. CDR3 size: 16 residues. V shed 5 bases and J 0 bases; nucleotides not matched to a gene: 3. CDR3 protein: CASSTGTGANTGELFF. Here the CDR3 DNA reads TGTGCCAGCAGTACCGGGACAGGGGCGAACACCGGGGAGCTGTTTTTT.

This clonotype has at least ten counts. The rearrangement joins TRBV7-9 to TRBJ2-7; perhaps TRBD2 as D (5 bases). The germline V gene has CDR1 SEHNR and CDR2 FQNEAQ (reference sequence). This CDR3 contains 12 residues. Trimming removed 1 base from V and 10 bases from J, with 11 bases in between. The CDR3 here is CASSLGEGTQYF. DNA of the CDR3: TGTGCCAGCAGCTTAGGAGAGGGCACTCAGTACTTC.

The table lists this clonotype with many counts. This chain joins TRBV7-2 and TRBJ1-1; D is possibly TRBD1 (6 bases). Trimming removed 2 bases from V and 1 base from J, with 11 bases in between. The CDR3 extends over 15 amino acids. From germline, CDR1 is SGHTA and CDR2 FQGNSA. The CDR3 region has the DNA TGTGCCAGCAGCTTAAGTTGGGGGCGGAACACTGAAGCTTTCTTT. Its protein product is CASSLSWGRNTEAFF.

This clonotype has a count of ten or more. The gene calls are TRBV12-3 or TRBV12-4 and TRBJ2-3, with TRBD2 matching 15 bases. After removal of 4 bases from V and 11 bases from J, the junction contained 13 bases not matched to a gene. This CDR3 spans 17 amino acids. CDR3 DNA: TGTGCCAGCAGTTCCGGGTCGGGGACTAGCGGGAGGAAGGTGCAGTATTTT. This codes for CASSSGSGTSGRKVQYF.

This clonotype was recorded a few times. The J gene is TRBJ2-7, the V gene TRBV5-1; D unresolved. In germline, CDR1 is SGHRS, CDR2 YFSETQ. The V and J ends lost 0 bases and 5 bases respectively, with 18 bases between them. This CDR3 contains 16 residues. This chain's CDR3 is CASSLEVSGNRNEQYF. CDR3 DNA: TGCGCCAGCAGCTTGGAGGTTTCTGGGAATCGGAACGAGCAGTACTTC.

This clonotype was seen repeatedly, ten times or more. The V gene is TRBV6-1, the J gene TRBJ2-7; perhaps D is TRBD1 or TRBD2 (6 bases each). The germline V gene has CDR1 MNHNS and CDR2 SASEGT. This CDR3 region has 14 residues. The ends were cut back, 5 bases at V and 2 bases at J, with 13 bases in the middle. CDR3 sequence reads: CASSRGGLAYEQYF. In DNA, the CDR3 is TGTGCCAGCAGTCGTGGGGGGCTGGCCTACGAGCAGTACTTC.

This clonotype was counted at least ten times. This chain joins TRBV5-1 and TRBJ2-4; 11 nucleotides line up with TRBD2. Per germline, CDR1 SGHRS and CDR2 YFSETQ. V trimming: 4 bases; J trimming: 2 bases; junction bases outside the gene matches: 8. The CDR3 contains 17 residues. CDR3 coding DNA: TGCGCCAGCAGCCCTCTACTAGCGGGAGCCCCCAAAAACATTCAGTACTTC. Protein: CASSPLLAGAPKNIQYF.